This T cell receptor (beta chain) comes out of a study of T-cell memory formation after mild COVID-19. Across the whole study: Clusters of TCRs were largely donor specific. Findings and limits, study-wide: CD8+ contracting clones occupied EMRA, while CD4+ ones occupied mainly CM and EM. From day 15 to 85, contracting clones were balanced between CD4 and CD8, whereas later expanders leaned toward CD4+. Day 37-peaking second-wave clones had unconfirmed SARS-CoV-2 specificity.

This clonotype was recorded a few times. The antigen is unknown. This CDR3 has 15 residues. Germline V gives CDR1 LGHNA, CDR2 YSLEER. The V end was cut by 1 base, the J end by 4 bases, with 10 bases between. Using its own MiXCR run on the 5' RACE reads, TCRdb lists one record per CDR3 protein. In the table there are 150,000 to 200,000 distinct CDR3 sequences, approximately 10% of which are singletons. The specimen was PBMCs or a T cell subset sorted from them (not recorded which). The rearrangement joins TRBV4-3 to TRBJ1-4; D remains ambiguous. The receptor comes from a man between 18 and 29 years old who had mild COVID-19 (a few samples of this study predate the infection). Cell type and time point are not known. The DNA for the CDR3 is TGCGCCAGCAGCCAAGGTCTTCAGATTAATGAAAAACTGTTTTTT. This sequence encodes CASSQGLQINEKLFF.